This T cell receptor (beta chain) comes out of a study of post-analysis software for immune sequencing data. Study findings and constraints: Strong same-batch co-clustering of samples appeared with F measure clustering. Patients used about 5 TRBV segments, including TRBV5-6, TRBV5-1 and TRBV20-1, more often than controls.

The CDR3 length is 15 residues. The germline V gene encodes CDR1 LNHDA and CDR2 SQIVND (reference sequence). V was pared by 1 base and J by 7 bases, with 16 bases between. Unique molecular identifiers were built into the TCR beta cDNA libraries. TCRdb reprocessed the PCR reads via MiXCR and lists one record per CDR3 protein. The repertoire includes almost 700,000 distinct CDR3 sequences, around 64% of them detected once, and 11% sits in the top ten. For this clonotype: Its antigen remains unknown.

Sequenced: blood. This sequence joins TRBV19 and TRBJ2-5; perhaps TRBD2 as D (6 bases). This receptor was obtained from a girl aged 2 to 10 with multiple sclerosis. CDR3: CASSIAGDGPGTQYF. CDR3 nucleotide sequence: TGTGCCAGTAGTATAGCGGGGGATGGCCCAGGGACCCAGTACTTC. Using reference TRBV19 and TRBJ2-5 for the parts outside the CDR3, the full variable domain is DGGITQSPKYLFRKEGQNVTLSCEQNLNHDAMYWYRQDPGQGLRLIYYSQIVNDFQKGDIAEGYSVSREKKESFPLTVTSAQKNPTAFYLCASSIAGDGPGTQYFGPGTRLLVL.